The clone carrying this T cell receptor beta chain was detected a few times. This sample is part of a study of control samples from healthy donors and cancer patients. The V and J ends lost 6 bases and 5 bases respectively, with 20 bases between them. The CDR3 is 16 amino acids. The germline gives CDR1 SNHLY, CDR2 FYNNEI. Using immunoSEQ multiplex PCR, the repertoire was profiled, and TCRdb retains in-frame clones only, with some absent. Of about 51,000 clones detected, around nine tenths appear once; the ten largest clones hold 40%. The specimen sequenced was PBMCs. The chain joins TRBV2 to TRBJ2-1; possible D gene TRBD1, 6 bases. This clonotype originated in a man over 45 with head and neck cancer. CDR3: CASRAEVGTRNNEQFF. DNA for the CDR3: TGTGCCAGCAGAGCGGAGGTGGGGACAAGGAACAATGAGCAGTTCTTC.